The sequence of this TCR beta chain was determined in a study of HIV-infected children after antiretroviral therapy interruption. Study background: Median age was roughly 9.3 years (interruption) and roughly 8 years (continuous). EBV and CMV exposure was recorded in most children.

General study results and limits: Naive CD4+ CDR3 sharing between time points fell after interruption began.

This CDR3 spans 15 amino acids. In germline, CDR1 is SGHTA, CDR2 FQGNSA. V was pared by 0 bases and J by 4 bases, with 12 bases between. Unique molecular identifiers were included in an RNA-based 3' RACE TCR library. Each CDR3 protein gets one entry after TCRdb re-called the 3' RACE reads with MiXCR. The sample shows 35,000 to 50,000 distinct CDR3 sequences, approximately 7% of them seen only once. Treatment in this sample: PENTA 11 planned treatment interruption arm or continuous ART arm. Sorting from thawed PBMCs isolated naive CD4+ CD45RA+ CD45RO- T cells. This clonotype was found a few times. Its target is not known.

The sample consisted of CD45RA+ CD4+ T cells from PBMCs, pooled from several time points, taken from a donor given antiretroviral therapy, either interrupted or continuous. Subset denoted: naive CD4+ CD45RA+ CD45RO- T cells. The chain joins TRBV7-2 to TRBJ1-2, with D perhaps TRBD1 (5 bases). The TCR comes from a pool of human donors with HIV. CDR3 sequence: CASSLAAGAAYGYTF. DNA of the CDR3: TGTGCCAGCAGCTTAGCGGCCGGGGCGGCCTATGGCTACACCTTC.